These 32 T cell receptor beta chains were sequenced from one sample in a study of T cell changes during pregnancy in multiple sclerosis. Assay used: immunoSEQ multiplex PCR; TCRdb lists only in-frame clones, some missing. This sample has approximately 120,000 clones, with roughly 96% found just once. The sample was peripheral blood, taken after pregnancy. The receptors derive from a female donor with multiple sclerosis, enrolled in a pregnancy study.

V gene TRBV4-3 combines with J gene TRBJ2-1; TRBD2 aligns across 7 bases. Looked up from germline, CDR1 is LGHNA and CDR2 is YSLEER. The trim removed 3 bases at V and 0 bases at J, leaving 5 bases unmatched. The CDR3 totals 16 residues. DNA of the CDR3: TGCGCCAGCAGCCAGGAAACTAGCGTCTCCTACAATGAGCAGTTCTTC. Translated, it gives CASSQETSVSYNEQFF.

The gene calls are TRBV10-3 and TRBJ2-1; 11 bases agree with TRBD2. Germline V gives CDR1 ENHRY, CDR2 SYGVKD. The J segment lost 6 bases and the V segment lost 3 bases, leaving 4 bases of the junction unmatched. CDR3 length: 15 amino acids. Written as DNA, the CDR3 is TGTGCCATCAGTGATACTAGCGGGAGAGGCAATGAGCAGTTCTTC. Protein: CAISDTSGRGNEQFF.

The chain employs TRBV9 and TRBJ2-7; the match to TRBD2 covers 12 bases. The CDR3 has 16 residues. Germline lookup yields CDR1 SGDLS and CDR2 YYNGEE. V gave up 4 bases and J gave up 7 bases; unmatched junction bases: 12. CDR3 nucleotide sequence: TGTGCCAGCAGCCGCACCTCGACTAGCGGGAGTGGGGAGCAGTACTTC. Translated, it gives CASSRTSTSGSGEQYF. The full variable domain, with the rest looked up from reference TRBV9 and TRBJ2-7, is DSGVTQTPKHLITATGQRVTLRCSPRSGDLSVYWYQQSLDQGLQFLIQYYNGEERAKGNILERFSAQQFPDLHSELNLSSLELGDSALYFCASSRTSTSGSGEQYFGPGTRLTVT.

This clone appeared a single time. CDR3 nucleotides: TGCGCCAGCAGCCAAGGGGGACAGGGAGGCTACGAGCAGTACTTC. This codes for CASSQGGQGGYEQYF. This chain uses TRBV10-1 with TRBJ2-7; 9 positions match TRBD1. The CDR3 runs to 15 residues. Trimming cost V 6 bases and J 3 bases; bases outside gene matches: 9. The germline CDR1 and CDR2 sequences are WNHNN and SYGVQD (reference sequence).

This chain joins TRBV21-1 and TRBJ2-7; the D call TRBD2 from the table was never checked on the DNA. TRBV21-1 is classified as a pseudogene. The CDR3 covers 15 residues. The CDR3 coding sequence is TGTGCCAGCAGCAAAGGAACAGCGGATGACTACGAGCAGTACTTC. Translation: CASSKGTADDYEQYF.

The rearrangement joins TRBV19 to TRBJ2-1; TRBD2 aligns across 7 bases. CDR1 LNHDA and CDR2 SQIVND come from the germline V gene (reference sequence). The CDR3 extends over 15 amino acids. V shed 6 bases and J 7 bases; nucleotides not matched to a gene: 12. In nucleotides, the CDR3 is TGTGCCAGTAGCAACTACGGGGGGAGAGTAAATGAGCAGTTCTTC. Translating gives CASSNYGGRVNEQFF.

CDR3 nucleotides: TGTGCCAGCAGCTTATGGGGTAGTAGCGGGCAGGCGGATACGCAGTATTTT. It specifies CASSLWGSSGQADTQYF. This chain links TRBV7-6 with TRBJ2-3; TRBD2 agrees at 7 bases. Per the germline V gene, CDR1 is SGHVS and CDR2 is FNYEAQ. The CDR3 runs 17 residues. V lost 2 bases to trimming and J lost 6 bases; unmatched junction nucleotides: 14.

The chain recombines TRBV4-2 with TRBJ1-5, with TRBD1 identical over 7 bases. The junction had 5 bases not matched to a gene; V was cut back by 6 bases and J by 6 bases. The germline gives CDR1 LGHNA, CDR2 YNFKEQ. The CDR3 consists of 13 residues. The CDR3 is CASSSGGGQPQHF. CDR3 bases: TGTGCCAGCAGTTCAGGGGGTGGTCAGCCCCAGCATTTT.

The chain uses TRBV30 and TRBJ1-3; D gene uncertain. The germline V gene has CDR1 GTSNPN and CDR2 SVGIG (reference sequence). The CDR3 loop spans 15 amino acids. Trimming pared 3 bases from V and 2 bases from J, leaving 14 bases between. CDR3: CAWSRWGGTGNTIYF. CDR3 nucleotides: TGTGCCTGGAGCCGGTGGGGAGGGACTGGAAACACCATATATTTT.

The chain has TRBV21-1 and TRBJ2-5; the table calls TRBD2, which could not be checked here. TRBV21-1 is classified as a pseudogene. This CDR3 is built from 16 residues. In DNA, the CDR3 is TGTGCCAGCAGCAAACTAGCGGGAGCCCTCCAAGAGACCCAGTACTTC. Translating gives CASSKLAGALQETQYF.

The chain has TRBV19 and TRBJ2-7; the match to TRBD1 covers 11 bases. Germline V lookup: CDR1 LNHDA, CDR2 SQIVND (reference sequence). The CDR3 spans 13 residues. With 9 bases clipped from V and 4 bases from J, the junction kept 5 bases outside the gene matches. The CDR3: CASGQGAQYEQYF. The CDR3 bases are TGTGCCAGCGGACAGGGGGCACAGTACGAGCAGTACTTC.

V usage is TRBV5-1 and J usage is TRBJ1-4; TRBD1 agrees at 7 bases. V lost 4 bases and J lost 5; bases outside the gene matches: 8. CDR1 is SGHRS and CDR2 is YFSETQ in the germline V gene. The CDR3 contains 15 residues. CDR3 nucleotide sequence: TGCGCCAGCAGCGGTAGGGACAGCTTAAATGAAAAACTGTTTTTT. The encoded protein is CASSGRDSLNEKLFF. The whole variable domain, filled in from reference TRBV5-1 and TRBJ1-4, reads KAGVTQTPRYLIKTRGQQVTLSCSPISGHRSVSWYQQTPGQGLQFLFEYFSETQRNKGNFPGRFSGRQFSNSRSEMNVSTLELGDSALYLCASSGRDSLNEKLFFGSGTQLSVL.

The chain carries TRBV5-1 and TRBJ2-2; D uncertain. Germline CDR1 and CDR2: SGHRS and YFSETQ. The V and J ends lost 0 bases and 5 bases respectively, with 8 bases between them. This CDR3 has 14 amino acids. CDR3 loop: CASSLGLDTGELFF. As DNA, the CDR3 is TGCGCCAGCAGCTTGGGGCTCGATACCGGGGAGCTGTTTTTT. Full variable domain (outside the CDR3, taken from reference TRBV5-1 and TRBJ2-2): KAGVTQTPRYLIKTRGQQVTLSCSPISGHRSVSWYQQTPGQGLQFLFEYFSETQRNKGNFPGRFSGRQFSNSRSEMNVSTLELGDSALYLCASSLGLDTGELFFGEGSRLTVL.

This rearrangement joins TRBV9 to TRBJ2-1, with 7 bases that match TRBD2. The V gene's germline CDR1 is SGDLS and CDR2 YYNGEE. This CDR3 is built from 14 residues. V dropped 3 bases and J dropped 5; count of bases not matched to a gene: 5. This CDR3 is CASSALAENNEQFF. DNA for the CDR3: TGTGCCAGCAGCGCTCTAGCGGAGAACAATGAGCAGTTCTTC.

In this sample, this clone turned up once. This chain connects TRBV2 to TRBJ1-2; TRBD1 is a possible D gene (6 bases). Deletions cut 5 bases from V and 6 bases from J, with 19 bases between. Germline-derived CDR1 and CDR2 are SNHLY and FYNNEI. CDR3 length equals 15 residues. CDR3 region: CASSTTRRTADGYTF. CDR3 nucleotides: TGTGCCAGCAGTACTACTCGTAGGACAGCGGATGGCTACACCTTC.

The chain combines TRBV18 with TRBJ1-1; the D is unclear. The CDR3 is made up of 14 amino acids. V was pared by 6 bases and J by 5 bases, with 16 bases between. Germline V gene data show CDR1 as KGHSH and CDR2 as LQKENI. Here the CDR3 reads CASSPLQTGTEAFF. CDR3 coding DNA: TGTGCCAGCTCCCCTCTTCAGACGGGAACTGAAGCTTTCTTT.

This chain joins TRBV19 and TRBJ2-6; a weak D match, TRBD2 (7 bases). The CDR3 is 17 amino acids. Germline V gene lookup returns CDR1 LNHDA and CDR2 SQIVND (reference sequence). V gave up 5 bases and J gave up 1 base, with 15 bases separating them. CDR3 sequence: CASSGGGRDSGANVLTF. In DNA, the CDR3 is TGTGCCAGTAGTGGGGGGGGCAGGGATTCTGGGGCCAACGTCCTGACTTTC.

The chain joins TRBV5-1 to TRBJ2-3; D perhaps matches TRBD2 (6 bases). Trimming removed 0 bases from V and 0 bases from J, with 14 bases in between. CDR1 is SGHRS and CDR2 is YFSETQ in the germline V gene. The CDR3 contains 17 residues. CDR3 nucleotides: TGCGCCAGCAGCTTGGCGACTAGATCCCCCAGCACAGATACGCAGTATTTT. Translation gives CASSLATRSPSTDTQYF. Using reference TRBV5-1 and TRBJ2-3 for the parts outside the CDR3, the full variable domain is KAGVTQTPRYLIKTRGQQVTLSCSPISGHRSVSWYQQTPGQGLQFLFEYFSETQRNKGNFPGRFSGRQFSNSRSEMNVSTLELGDSALYLCASSLATRSPSTDTQYFGPGTRLTVL.

The chain is built from TRBV6-5 and TRBJ2-2; 8 bases fit TRBD1. CDR3 length equals 14 residues. Looked up from germline, CDR1 is MNHEY and CDR2 is SVGAGI. V dropped 6 bases and J dropped 5; count of bases not matched to a gene: 5. Here the CDR3 DNA reads TGTGCCAGCAGGAGTCAGGGGGCGACCGGGGAGCTGTTTTTT. Protein product: CASRSQGATGELFF.

The chain is built from TRBV28 and TRBJ1-5; 8 bases are shared with TRBD1. V shed 4 bases and J 0 bases; nucleotides not matched to a gene: 8. The germline CDR1 and CDR2 sequences are MDHEN and SYDVKM. The CDR3 is 17 residues long. The CDR3 protein is CASSSHTGTGSNQPQHF. In DNA, the CDR3 is TGTGCCAGCAGTTCTCACACCGGGACAGGTAGCAATCAGCCCCAGCATTTT.

This chain uses TRBV27 with TRBJ1-1; D is possibly TRBD1 (6 bases). With 5 bases removed from V and 4 bases from J, the gap between germline ends came to 20 bases. In germline, CDR1 is MNHEY, CDR2 SMNVEV (reference sequence). The CDR3 has 16 amino acids. In DNA form, the CDR3 reads TGTGCCAGCAGTATTCGGGGGGGCCCGGGAGGCACTGAAGCTTTCTTT. Translated, it gives CASSIRGGPGGTEAFF.

The chain uses TRBV19 and TRBJ2-7; possible D gene TRBD1, 6 bases. Germline loops: CDR1 LNHDA, CDR2 SQIVND (reference sequence). V dropped 4 bases and J dropped 5 bases, with 15 bases sitting between them. CDR3 length: 14 residues. The DNA of the CDR3 is TGTGCCAGTAGTACGCAAACAGGGAGCAACGAGCAGTACTTC. It translates to CASSTQTGSNEQYF.

The chain uses TRBV27 and TRBJ1-5, with TRBD1 matching 7 bases. Germline CDR1 reads MNHEY; CDR2 reads SMNVEV (reference sequence). Trimming removed 5 bases from V and 1 base from J; junction bases left unmatched: 5. This CDR3 has 15 amino acids. The CDR3: CASSKQGMSNQPQHF. The CDR3 DNA reads as TGTGCCAGCAGTAAACAGGGGATGAGCAATCAGCCCCAGCATTTT.

This clone was detected only once. The chain couples TRBV7-9 to TRBJ1-3, with no clear D. This CDR3 is 15 amino acids long. Germline V lookup: CDR1 SEHNR, CDR2 FQNEAQ (reference sequence). The V and J ends lost 2 bases and 0 bases respectively, with 8 bases between them. The CDR3 DNA follows: TGTGCCAGCAGCTTATGGGCCAGCTCTGGAAACACCATATATTTT. As protein: CASSLWASSGNTIYF.

The chain employs TRBV5-6 and TRBJ2-1, with unresolved D. The CDR3 is 15 residues long. Germline V CDR1 and CDR2: SGHDT, YYEEEE. V lost 3 bases to trimming and J lost 5 bases, with 15 bases between them. CDR3 region: CASSSFTDRHNEQFF. Written as DNA, the CDR3 is TGTGCCAGCAGCTCTTTCACAGACCGTCACAATGAGCAGTTCTTC. Full variable domain (outside the CDR3, taken from reference TRBV5-6 and TRBJ2-1): DAGVTQSPTHLIKTRGQQVTLRCSPKSGHDTVSWYQQALGQGPQFIFQYYEEEERQRGNFPDRFSGHQFPNYSSELNVNALLLGDSALYLCASSSFTDRHNEQFFGPGTRLTVL.

V and J are TRBV5-5 and TRBJ2-1; the D gene is possibly TRBD1 (6 bases). There are 14 residues in the CDR3. The germline V gene has CDR1 SGHKS and CDR2 YYEKEE (reference sequence). The V end lost 5 bases, the J end lost 10 bases, and 19 bases lay between the germline ends. CDR3 in DNA: TGTGCCAGCAGTTGGATCTACAGGGTCCGAGAGCAGTTCTTC. It encodes CASSWIYRVREQFF.

CDR3 region: CASSPNIALNTEAFF. CDR3 coding DNA: TGTGCCAGCAGCCCAAACATAGCCTTGAACACTGAAGCTTTCTTT. The chain links TRBV6-1 to TRBJ1-1, with D hard to call. This CDR3 has 15 residues. V dropped 6 bases and J dropped 0 bases, with 14 bases sitting between them. CDR1 and CDR2 from the germline V gene are MNHNS and SASEGT.

This clone appeared a single time. The CDR3 here is CASSQAASGYYEQYF. In DNA, the CDR3 is TGCGCCAGCAGCCAAGCGGCTAGCGGATATTACGAGCAGTACTTC. V gene TRBV4-1 combines with J gene TRBJ2-7; 7 bases align to TRBD2. Trimming at V came to 1 base and at J to 4 bases, leaving 7 bases not matched to a gene. Germline-derived CDR1 and CDR2 are MGHRA and YSYEKL. The CDR3 has 15 residues.

This chain uses TRBV7-9 with TRBJ2-1; weak D call: TRBD1 (5 bases). With 5 bases removed from V and 8 bases from J, the gap between germline ends came to 22 bases. The CDR3 contains 16 residues. The germline gives CDR1 SEHNR, CDR2 FQNEAQ (reference sequence). CDR3 region: CASSPAWGLHLDEQFF. CDR3 DNA: TGTGCCAGCAGCCCTGCGTGGGGCCTACATTTGGATGAGCAGTTCTTC.

This sequence joins TRBV11-2 and TRBJ1-1, with TRBD1 as a possible D gene (5 bases). Trimming removed 5 bases at V and 3 bases at J, with 13 bases between. Per germline, CDR1 SGHAT and CDR2 FQNNGV. The CDR3 totals 14 residues. This chain's CDR3 is CASSAGPGDTEAFF. CDR3 sequence (DNA): TGTGCCAGCAGCGCGGGCCCGGGGGACACTGAAGCTTTCTTT.

The chain combines TRBV27 with TRBJ2-2; TRBD1 matches 7 bases. This CDR3 has 16 residues. Trimming took 2 bases from V and 0 from J; bases not matched to a gene: 3. Germline V gene sequence: CDR1 MNHEY, CDR2 SMNVEV (reference sequence). The CDR3 DNA sequence: TGTGCCAGCAGTTTACTCACAGGGGCGAACACCGGGGAGCTGTTTTTT. Protein product: CASSLLTGANTGELFF.

The chain uses TRBV28 and TRBJ1-5; TRBD1 aligns across 9 bases. The V gene end was trimmed by 6 bases and the J gene end by 6 bases; junction bases not matched to a gene: 9. CDR1 is MDHEN, CDR2 SYDVKM, per germline. CDR3 length equals 15 residues. CDR3 sequence reads: CASSKQGAGGQPQHF. CDR3 nucleotide sequence: TGTGCCAGCAGCAAACAGGGGGCGGGCGGTCAGCCCCAGCATTTT.